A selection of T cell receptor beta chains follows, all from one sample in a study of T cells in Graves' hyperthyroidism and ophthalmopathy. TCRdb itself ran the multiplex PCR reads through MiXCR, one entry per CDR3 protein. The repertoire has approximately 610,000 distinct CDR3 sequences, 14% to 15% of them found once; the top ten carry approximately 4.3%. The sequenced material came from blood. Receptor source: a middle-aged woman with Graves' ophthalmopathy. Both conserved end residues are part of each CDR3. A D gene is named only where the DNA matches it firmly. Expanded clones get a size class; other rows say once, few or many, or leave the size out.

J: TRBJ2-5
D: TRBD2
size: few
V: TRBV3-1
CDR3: CASSPLLAVQETQYF
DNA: TGTGCCAGCAGCCCCCTGCTAGCGGTACAAGAGACCCAGTACTTC

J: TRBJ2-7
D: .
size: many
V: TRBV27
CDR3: CASSSLQPYEQYF
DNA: TGTGCCAGCAGTTCCCTACAGCCATACGAGCAGTACTTC

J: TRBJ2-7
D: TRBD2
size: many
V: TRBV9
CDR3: CASSVEASGSYEQYF
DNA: TGTGCCAGCAGCGTAGAGGCTAGCGGTTCCTACGAGCAGTACTTC

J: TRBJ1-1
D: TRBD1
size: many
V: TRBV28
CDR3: CASGPNRGMGEAFF
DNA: TGTGCCAGCGGGCCTAACAGGGGTATGGGTGAAGCTTTCTTT

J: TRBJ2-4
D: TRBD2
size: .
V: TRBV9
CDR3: CASSVVSDREGGDIQYF
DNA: TGTGCCAGCAGCGTAGTGAGTGATCGGGAGGGCGGGGACATTCAGTACTTC

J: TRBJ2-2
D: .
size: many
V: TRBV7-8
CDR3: CASSLEHSNTGELFF
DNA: TGTGCCAGCAGCTTAGAACACTCGAACACCGGGGAGCTGTTTTTT

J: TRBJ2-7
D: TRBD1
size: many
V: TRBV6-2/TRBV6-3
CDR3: CASSRAGTGGIGFSYEQYF
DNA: TGTGCCAGCAGTCGGGCCGGGACAGGGGGCATTGGTTTCTCCTACGAGCAGTACTTC

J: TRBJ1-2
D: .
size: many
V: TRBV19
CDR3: CASSIGDTSEWGYTF
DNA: TGTGCCAGTAGTATCGGCGACACCAGTGAATGGGGCTACACCTTC

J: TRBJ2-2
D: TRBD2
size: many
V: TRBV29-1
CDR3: CSVEQAGVNTGELFF
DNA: TGCAGCGTTGAACAAGCGGGGGTGAACACCGGGGAGCTGTTTTTT

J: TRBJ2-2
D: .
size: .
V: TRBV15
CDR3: CATSRSDLSNTGELFF
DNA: TGTGCCACCAGCAGGTCGGACCTATCGAACACCGGGGAGCTGTTTTTT

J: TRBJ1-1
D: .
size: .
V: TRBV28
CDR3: CASTSGYTEAFF
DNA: TGTGCCAGCACCTCGGGTTACACTGAAGCTTTCTTT